Shown below are 9 T cell receptor beta chains from a single sample sequenced in a study of T cell changes during pregnancy in multiple sclerosis. Method: immunoSEQ multiplex PCR; TCRdb's copy keeps in-frame clones and lacks some. The sample yields tens of thousands of clones, around 94% seen once. The sequencing here drew on peripheral blood, taken in the third trimester of pregnancy. The source is a female donor with multiple sclerosis, enrolled in a pregnancy study.

The chain uses TRBV4-2 and TRBJ2-3; TRBD2 aligns across 7 bases. Germline V gene lookup returns CDR1 LGHNA and CDR2 YNFKEQ. Trimming took 0 bases from V and 4 from J; bases not matched to a gene: 7. This CDR3 region has 16 residues. CDR3 in DNA: TGTGCCAGCAGCCAAGAGGGGGGGGGTGTGGCAGATACGCAGTATTTT. Protein: CASSQEGGGVADTQYF.

The chain combines TRBV4-1 with TRBJ1-1, with D uncertain. The CDR3 is 15 amino acids. V was cut by 1 base and J by 2 bases, with 11 bases left in between. The germline V gene encodes CDR1 MGHRA and CDR2 YSYEKL. Written as DNA, the CDR3 is TGCGCCAGCAGCCAAGTCCAGGTGAAAAACACTGAAGCTTTCTTT. Its translation: CASSQVQVKNTEAFF.

This chain joins TRBV27 and TRBJ2-1; perhaps TRBD1 as D (6 bases). Germline loops: CDR1 MNHEY, CDR2 SMNVEV (reference sequence). With 7 bases removed from V and 2 bases from J, the gap between germline ends came to 15 bases. The CDR3 consists of 15 residues. Here the CDR3 DNA reads TGTGCCAGCATTGACAGGACCACGGCCTACAATGAGCAGTTCTTC. This translates into CASIDRTTAYNEQFF.

V and J are TRBV6-1 and TRBJ2-3; tentatively, D is TRBD1 (6 bases). Germline V gives CDR1 MNHNS, CDR2 SASEGT. CDR3 size: 13 residues. V was shortened by 2 bases and J by 5 bases, with 8 bases between the two germline ends. In DNA form, the CDR3 reads TGTGCCAGCAGTGAAAGAGGGGGAGATACGCAGTATTTT. As protein: CASSERGGDTQYF.

The chain uses TRBV4-2 and TRBJ2-7; 10 positions match TRBD2. The CDR3 extends over 17 amino acids. Germline V gene lookup returns CDR1 LGHNA and CDR2 YNFKEQ. V shed 1 base, J shed 0 bases, and the junction held 6 bases outside the gene matches. Written as DNA, the CDR3 is TGTGCCAGCAGCCAAGGAACTAGCGGGGTAATCTCCTACGAGCAGTACTTC. It specifies CASSQGTSGVISYEQYF.

This clone was observed a handful of times. The chain couples TRBV2 to TRBJ2-7; the match to TRBD2 covers 7 bases. The CDR3 consists of 13 residues. CDR1 and CDR2 from the germline V gene are SNHLY and FYNNEI. J was trimmed by 6 bases and V by 8 bases; bases with no gene match: 10. The CDR3 spells CASGGEMWAEQYF. The CDR3, as DNA: TGTGCCAGCGGGGGGGAGATGTGGGCCGAGCAGTACTTC.

There are a few counts of this clone. This rearrangement joins TRBV5-1 to TRBJ2-2; TRBD1 might be the D (6 bases). Deletions cut 1 base from V and 4 bases from J, with 11 bases between. The CDR3 sequence is 15 residues long. The germline V gene encodes CDR1 SGHRS and CDR2 YFSETQ. The CDR3 here is CASSLTGKGTGELFF. The CDR3 DNA sequence: TGCGCCAGCAGCTTGACAGGGAAGGGCACCGGGGAGCTGTTTTTT.

The CDR3 reads CASSLPGVAGYTGELFF. CDR3 DNA sequence: TGTGCCAGCAGCTTACCCGGGGTAGCGGGGTACACCGGGGAGCTGTTTTTT. The gene calls are TRBV13 and TRBJ2-2; TRBD2 matches at 8 bases. Trimming cost V 2 bases and J 3 bases; bases outside gene matches: 8. The CDR3 is 17 residues long. Germline lookup yields CDR1 PRHDT and CDR2 FYEKMQ (reference sequence).

The V call is TRBV19, the J call TRBJ2-7; 9 bases agree with TRBD1. J lost 3 bases, V lost 5 bases, and 8 bases had no gene match. The CDR3 is 15 residues long. The V gene's germline CDR1 is LNHDA and CDR2 SQIVND (reference sequence). The chain's CDR3 is CASSANRGLFYEQYF. The CDR3 DNA follows: TGTGCCAGTAGTGCTAACAGGGGGCTTTTCTACGAGCAGTACTTC. Combining the CDR3 with reference TRBV19 and TRBJ2-7 gives the whole variable domain DGGITQSPKYLFRKEGQNVTLSCEQNLNHDAMYWYRQDPGQGLRLIYYSQIVNDFQKGDIAEGYSVSREKKESFPLTVTSAQKNPTAFYLCASSANRGLFYEQYFGPGTRLTVT.